This T cell receptor (beta chain) was sequenced in a study of cytomegalovirus exposure and HLA in healthy donors. V shed 5 bases, J shed 6 bases, and the junction held 6 bases outside the gene matches. The CDR3 is 14 amino acids. CDR1 and CDR2 from the germline V gene are SNHLY and FYNNEI. Using immunoSEQ multiplex PCR, the repertoire was profiled, and TCRdb retains in-frame clones only, with some absent. Of roughly 330,000 clones listed, around 87% were seen once; the top ten hold roughly 1.2%. The chain recombines TRBV2 with TRBJ2-5, with 10 bases matching TRBD1. The sequencing input was PBMCs. The source of this sequence is a woman under 40 in good health and CMV-seropositive. CDR3 bases: TGTGCCAGCAGTAAGGGACAGGGGTGGAAGACCCAGTACTTC. Amino acid sequence: CASSKGQGWKTQYF.